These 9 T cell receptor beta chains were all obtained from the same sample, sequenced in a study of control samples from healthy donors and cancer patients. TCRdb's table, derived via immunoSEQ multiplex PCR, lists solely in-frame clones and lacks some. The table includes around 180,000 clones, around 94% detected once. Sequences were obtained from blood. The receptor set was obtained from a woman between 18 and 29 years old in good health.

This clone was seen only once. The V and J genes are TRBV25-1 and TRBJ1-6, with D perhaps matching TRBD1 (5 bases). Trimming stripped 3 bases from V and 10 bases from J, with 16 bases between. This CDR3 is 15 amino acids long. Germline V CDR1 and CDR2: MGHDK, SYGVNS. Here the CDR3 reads CASSDPRTSGSPLHF. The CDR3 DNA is TGTGCCAGCAGTGATCCCCGGACTTCAGGGTCACCCCTCCACTTT.

The CDR3 DNA sequence: TGTGCCAGCAGTTACTCCCAGGGGAGGGAGAAACTGTTTTTT. It yields the protein CASSYSQGREKLFF. The genes are TRBV2 and TRBJ1-4, with a possible D match to TRBD1 (6 bases). Germline V gene sequence: CDR1 SNHLY, CDR2 FYNNEI. CDR3 length: 14 residues. V gave up 5 bases and J gave up 11 bases, with 18 bases separating them.

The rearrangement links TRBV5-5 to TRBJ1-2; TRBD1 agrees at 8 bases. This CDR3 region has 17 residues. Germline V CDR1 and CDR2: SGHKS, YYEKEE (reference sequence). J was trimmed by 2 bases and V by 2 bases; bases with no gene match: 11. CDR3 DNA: TGTGCCAGCAGCTTCGGAACAGGGGGTATACAAAACTATGGCTACACCTTC. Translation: CASSFGTGGIQNYGYTF. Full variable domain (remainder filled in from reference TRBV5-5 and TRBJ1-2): DAGVTQSPTHLIKTRGQQVTLRCSPISGHKSVSWYQQVLGQGPQFIFQYYEKEERGRGNFPDRFSARQFPNYSSELNVNALLLGDSALYLCASSFGTGGIQNYGYTFGSGTRLTVV.

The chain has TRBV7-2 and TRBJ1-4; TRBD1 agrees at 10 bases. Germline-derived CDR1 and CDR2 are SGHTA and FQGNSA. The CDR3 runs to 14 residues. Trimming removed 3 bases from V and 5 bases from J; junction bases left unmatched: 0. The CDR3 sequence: CASSLGQGNEKLFF. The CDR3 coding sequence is TGTGCCAGCAGCTTGGGACAGGGGAATGAAAAACTGTTTTTT.

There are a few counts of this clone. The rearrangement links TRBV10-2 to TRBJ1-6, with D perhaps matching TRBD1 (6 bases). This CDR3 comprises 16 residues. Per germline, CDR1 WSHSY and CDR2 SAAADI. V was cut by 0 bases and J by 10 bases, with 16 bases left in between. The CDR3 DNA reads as TGCGCCAGCAGTGAGTCCCGCACAGGGAGGAGATCACCCCTCCACTTT. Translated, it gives CASSESRTGRRSPLHF.

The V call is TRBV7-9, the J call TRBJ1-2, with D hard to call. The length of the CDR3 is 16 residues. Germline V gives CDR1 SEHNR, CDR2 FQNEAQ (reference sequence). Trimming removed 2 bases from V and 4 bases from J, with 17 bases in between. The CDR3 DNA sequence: TGTGCCAGCAGCTTACGGGAAAGAACCCCTGCCTATGGCTACACCTTC. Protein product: CASSLRERTPAYGYTF. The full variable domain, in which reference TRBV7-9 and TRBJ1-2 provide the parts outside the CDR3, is DTGVSQNPRHKITKRGQNVTFRCDPISEHNRLYWYRQTLGQGPEFLTYFQNEAQLEKSRLLSDRFSAERPKGSFSTLEIQRTEQGDSAMYLCASSLRERTPAYGYTFGSGTRLTVV.

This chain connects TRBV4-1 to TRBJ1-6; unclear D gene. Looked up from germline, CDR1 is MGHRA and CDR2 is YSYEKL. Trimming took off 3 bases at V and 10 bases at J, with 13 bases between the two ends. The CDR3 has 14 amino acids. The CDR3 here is CASSQDQPGSPLHF. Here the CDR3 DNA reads TGCGCCAGCAGCCAGGACCAACCCGGATCACCCCTCCACTTT.

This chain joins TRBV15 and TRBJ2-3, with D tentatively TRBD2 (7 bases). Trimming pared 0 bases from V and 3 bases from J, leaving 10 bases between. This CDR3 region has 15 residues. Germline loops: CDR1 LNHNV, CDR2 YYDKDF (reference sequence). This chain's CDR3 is CATSREGGGTDTQYF. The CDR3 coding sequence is TGTGCCACCAGCAGAGAAGGGGGAGGGACAGATACGCAGTATTTT.

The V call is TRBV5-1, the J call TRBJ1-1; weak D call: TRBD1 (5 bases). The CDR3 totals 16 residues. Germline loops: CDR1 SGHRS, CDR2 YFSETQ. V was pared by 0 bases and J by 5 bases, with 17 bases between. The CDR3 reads CASSLGQGTAITEAFF. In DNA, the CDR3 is TGCGCCAGCAGCTTGGGCCAGGGCACCGCTATTACTGAAGCTTTCTTT. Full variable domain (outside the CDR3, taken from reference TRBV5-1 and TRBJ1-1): KAGVTQTPRYLIKTRGQQVTLSCSPISGHRSVSWYQQTPGQGLQFLFEYFSETQRNKGNFPGRFSGRQFSNSRSEMNVSTLELGDSALYLCASSLGQGTAITEAFFGQGTRLTVV.